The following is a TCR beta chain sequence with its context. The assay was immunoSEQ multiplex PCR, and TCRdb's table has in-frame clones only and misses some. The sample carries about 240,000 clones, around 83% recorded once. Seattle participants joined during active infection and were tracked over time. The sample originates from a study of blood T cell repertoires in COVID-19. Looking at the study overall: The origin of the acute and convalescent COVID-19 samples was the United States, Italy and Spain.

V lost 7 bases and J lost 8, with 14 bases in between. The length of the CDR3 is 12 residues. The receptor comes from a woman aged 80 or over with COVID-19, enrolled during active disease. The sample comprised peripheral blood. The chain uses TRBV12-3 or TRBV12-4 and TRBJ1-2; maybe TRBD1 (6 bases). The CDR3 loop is CASKQGSGGYTF. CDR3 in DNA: TGTGCCAGCAAACAGGGTAGCGGGGGCTACACCTTC.